These 12 T cell receptor beta chains were sequenced from one sample in a study of cytomegalovirus exposure and HLA in healthy donors. The primer mix had 60 Vbeta and 13 Jbeta primers. Only in-frame clones appear in the TCRdb table, and some are missing; sequencing was by immunoSEQ multiplex PCR. Here the sample spans 130,000 to 150,000 clones, 75% to 80% being singletons. Sequencing was done on a sample of PBMCs. The source of these receptors is a woman aged 18-30 years in good health and CMV-seropositive.

Concerning this clone itself: The junction differs from germline at one of its ends, possibly a read error. This specimen includes other DNA sequences encoding the same CDR3. The genes are TRBV6-5 and TRBJ1-1; D gene unclear. The CDR3 covers 13 residues. Germline CDR1 MNHEY, CDR2 SVGAGI. DNA for the CDR3: TGCGCCAGCAGGTCCAGTATGAACACTGAAGCTTTCTTT. It is translated as CASRSSMNTEAFF.

CDR3 sequence reads: CASSVQGNYGYTF. The CDR3 bases are TGTGCCAGCAGTGTACAGGGGAACTATGGCTACACCTTC. The chain couples TRBV6-1 to TRBJ1-2; TRBD1 aligns across 7 bases. The V gene end was trimmed by 4 bases and the J gene end by 2 bases; junction bases not matched to a gene: 1. Germline lookup yields CDR1 MNHNS and CDR2 SASEGT. The CDR3 covers 13 residues.

The chain couples TRBV5-6 to TRBJ2-5; no clear D. The CDR3 loop spans 15 amino acids. Germline CDR1 reads SGHDT; CDR2 reads YYEEEE. V lost 0 bases, J lost 5 bases, and 14 bases lay in between. The DNA of the CDR3 is TGTGCCAGCAGCTTGGTCGTCACTACCCAGGAGACCCAGTACTTC. Its protein is CASSLVVTTQETQYF.

The V and J genes are TRBV7-9 and TRBJ1-1; TRBD1 might be the D (6 bases). The CDR3 sequence is 14 residues long. The V and J ends lost 3 bases and 10 bases respectively, with 18 bases between them. CDR1 and CDR2 (germline): SEHNR, FQNEAQ (reference sequence). The CDR3 nucleotides are TGTGCCAGCAGCTTGGGGGTGGCAGGGGATGGAGCTTTCTTT. It is translated as CASSLGVAGDGAFF.

This clone has only one observation. This chain joins TRBV6-1 and TRBJ1-2; 8 bases align to TRBD1. The trim removed 5 bases at V and 0 bases at J, leaving 5 bases unmatched. This CDR3 has 15 residues. In germline, CDR1 is MNHNS, CDR2 SASEGT. DNA for the CDR3: TGTGCCAGCAGTTGGACAGGGAATTCTAACTATGGCTACACCTTC. Translated: CASSWTGNSNYGYTF.

This clone has a single count. The CDR3 DNA reads as TGTGCCAGTAGTGCGGGACAGGGATTCTCCTACGAGCAGTACTTC. This translates into CASSAGQGFSYEQYF. The chain uses TRBV19 and TRBJ2-7; TRBD1 matches 9 bases. The germline CDR1 and CDR2 sequences are LNHDA and SQIVND (reference sequence). The junction had 5 bases not matched to a gene; V was cut back by 5 bases and J by 0 bases. This CDR3 spans 15 amino acids.

The chain is built from TRBV18 and TRBJ1-2; weak D call: TRBD1 (5 bases). The V gene lost 0 bases and the J gene lost 4 bases, with 9 bases spanning the gap. CDR1 and CDR2 (germline): KGHSH, LQKENI. The CDR3 is made up of 14 amino acids. The CDR3 nucleotides are TGTGCCAGCTCACCACCGACAGCCTTCTATGGCTACACCTTC. As protein: CASSPPTAFYGYTF.

The chain is built from TRBV7-8 and TRBJ1-1; 8 bases align to TRBD1. This CDR3 contains 16 residues. CDR1 SGHVS and CDR2 FQNEAQ come from the germline V gene. Trimming cost V 1 base and J 3 bases; bases outside gene matches: 7. The CDR3 region is CASSLVARDRYTEAFF. CDR3 coding DNA: TGTGCCAGCAGCTTAGTTGCCCGGGACAGGTACACTGAAGCTTTCTTT. Using reference TRBV7-8 and TRBJ1-1 for the parts outside the CDR3, the full variable domain is GAGVSQSPRYKVAKRGQDVALRCDPISGHVSLFWYQQALGQGPEFLTYFQNEAQLDKSGLPSDRFFAERPEGSVSTLKIQRTQQEDSAVYLCASSLVARDRYTEAFFGQGTRLTVV.

This chain joins TRBV5-1 and TRBJ1-1; possibly TRBD1 for D (5 bases). Germline CDR1 is SGHRS and CDR2 is YFSETQ. The CDR3 contains 15 residues. V was trimmed by 6 bases and J by 1 base, leaving 16 bases between them. The CDR3 coding sequence is TGCGCCAGCACCTCTGTTGCGGGGCCGAACACTGAAGCTTTCTTT. Protein: CASTSVAGPNTEAFF.

This chain joins TRBV7-4 and TRBJ2-4; no reliable D call. The CDR3 has 16 residues. Germline V gene sequence: CDR1 SGHVT, CDR2 SQSDAQ. The germline V and J ends were trimmed by 1 base and 11 bases, with 21 bases remaining between them. The CDR3 DNA follows: TGTGCCAGCAGCTTAGGTCGACGGGTGCGTGTTAACTTTCAGTACTTC. This gives the protein CASSLGRRVRVNFQYF. The whole variable domain, filled in from reference TRBV7-4 and TRBJ2-4, reads GAGVSQSPRYKVAKRGRDVALRCDSISGHVTLYWYRQTLGQGSEVLTYSQSDAQRDKSGRPSGRFSAERPERSVSTLKIQRTEQGDSAVYLCASSLGRRVRVNFQYFGAGTRLSVL.

The chain joins TRBV5-1 to TRBJ2-7; 12 nucleotides agree with TRBD2. The CDR3 contains 15 residues. V was pared by 4 bases and J by 4 bases, with 6 bases of the junction left unmatched. The germline V gene has CDR1 SGHRS and CDR2 YFSETQ. In DNA, the CDR3 is TGCGCCAGCAGCCAGGGACTAGCGGGCCCGTACGAGCAGTACTTC. The encoded protein is CASSQGLAGPYEQYF. Using reference TRBV5-1 and TRBJ2-7 for the parts outside the CDR3, the full variable domain is KAGVTQTPRYLIKTRGQQVTLSCSPISGHRSVSWYQQTPGQGLQFLFEYFSETQRNKGNFPGRFSGRQFSNSRSEMNVSTLELGDSALYLCASSQGLAGPYEQYFGPGTRLTVT.

CDR3 region: CASSQSGQINQPQHF. The CDR3 nucleotides are TGCGCCAGCAGCCAGTCGGGACAGATCAATCAGCCCCAGCATTTT. The V call is TRBV4-1, the J call TRBJ1-5, with TRBD1 matching over 7 bases. The CDR3 consists of 15 residues. The germline CDR1 and CDR2 sequences are MGHRA and YSYEKL. Trimming at V came to 3 bases and at J to 3 bases, leaving 5 bases not matched to a gene.